Below are 32 T cell receptor beta chains sequenced from a single sample in a study of PD-1 blockade in classical Hodgkin lymphoma (TCRdb year 2020). The protocol used for the library was the immunoSEQ multiplex PCR assay. TCRdb limited this immuneACCESS table to in-frame rearrangements with V and J called. A share of clones is missing; checked studies link under half to unresolved V genes, and the rest is unexplained. The sample includes over 11,000 clones, with about 78% observed a single time. Of the sample, roughly a quarter is held by the ten largest clones. In light of the paper, this sample's time point label describes: cycle 2 day 1 (C2D1) of nivolumab. Every trial patient had relapsed after autologous stem cell transplantation, and cohorts A, B and C differed in prior brentuximab vedotin exposure. The sequences come from peripheral blood mononuclear cells (PBMCs), collected before the second cycle of nivolumab. Receptor source: a human donor with classical Hodgkin lymphoma.

The chain links TRBV4-1 to TRBJ2-3; perhaps TRBD2 as D (6 bases). The germline V gene has CDR1 MGHRA and CDR2 YSYEKL. The CDR3 is 16 amino acids. Trimming took off 1 base at V and 2 bases at J, with 13 bases between the two ends. CDR3: CASSQGLAPLTDTQYF. The DNA of the CDR3 is TGCGCCAGCAGCCAAGGCCTAGCGCCCCTCACAGATACGCAGTATTTT.

This clone was counted a few times. The chain is built from TRBV6-1 and TRBJ1-1; D unclear. Trimming removed 7 bases at V and 0 bases at J, with 15 bases between. The germline CDR1 and CDR2 sequences are MNHNS and SASEGT. The CDR3 is 15 amino acids. As DNA, the CDR3 is TGTGCCAGCACCGTTGCACAGCTTCTGAACACTGAAGCTTTCTTT. Its translation is CASTVAQLLNTEAFF.

CDR3 DNA: TGTGCCAGCTCACCAATTTCCAGCAACCAAGAGACCCAGTACTTC. Its translation is CASSPISSNQETQYF. The rearrangement links TRBV18 to TRBJ2-5; D unclear. V was shortened by 2 bases and J by 0 bases, with 10 bases between the two germline ends. This CDR3 region has 15 residues. CDR1 and CDR2 (germline): KGHSH, LQKENI.

V usage is TRBV6-5 and J usage is TRBJ1-5; 7 bases are shared with TRBD1. CDR3 length: 14 amino acids. CDR1 and CDR2 (germline): MNHEY, SVGAGI. V trimming: 4 bases; J trimming: 7 bases; junction bases outside the gene matches: 7. CDR3 DNA: TGTGCCAGCAGTTCCCGACAGGGAGGACAGCCCCAGCATTTT. Protein product: CASSSRQGGQPQHF.

The V and J genes are TRBV6-6 and TRBJ1-2, with 8 nucleotides matching TRBD1. This CDR3 is 13 amino acids long. Germline V lookup: CDR1 MNHNY, CDR2 SVGAGI (reference sequence). V shed 7 bases, J shed 8 bases, and the junction held 9 bases outside the gene matches. The CDR3 coding sequence is TGTGCCAGCAAAAGGGACAGGTCGGAAGGCTACACCTTC. As protein: CASKRDRSEGYTF.

The chain couples TRBV7-9 to TRBJ1-1; D is undetermined. The CDR3 is 15 amino acids. Germline CDR1 SEHNR, CDR2 FQNEAQ (reference sequence). Trimming took 0 bases from V and 0 from J, leaving 8 bases between them. The CDR3 region is CASSLARGMNTEAFF. The CDR3 DNA reads as TGTGCCAGCAGCTTAGCTCGGGGAATGAACACTGAAGCTTTCTTT.

The rearrangement joins TRBV6-4 to TRBJ1-3, with D possibly matching TRBD1 (5 bases). The germline V gene has CDR1 MRHNA and CDR2 SNTAGT. Trimming removed 8 bases at V and 0 bases at J, with 20 bases between. This CDR3 contains 17 residues. The CDR3 loop reads CASRRETATYSGNTIYF. The CDR3 DNA reads as TGTGCCAGCCGACGGGAGACAGCCACCTACTCTGGAAACACCATATATTTT.

CDR3 sequence: CASSPSWPYEQYF. The CDR3 nucleotides read TGTGCCAGCAGCCCTAGTTGGCCCTACGAGCAGTACTTC. V is TRBV7-9 and J is TRBJ2-7; D unresolved. Germline CDR1 SEHNR, CDR2 FQNEAQ (reference sequence). The CDR3 is 13 residues long. The V end lost 5 bases, the J end lost 2 bases, and 10 bases lay between the germline ends. Full variable domain (remainder filled in from reference TRBV7-9 and TRBJ2-7): DTGVSQNPRHKITKRGQNVTFRCDPISEHNRLYWYRQTLGQGPEFLTYFQNEAQLEKSRLLSDRFSAERPKGSFSTLEIQRTEQGDSAMYLCASSPSWPYEQYFGPGTRLTVT.

The rearrangement joins TRBV10-3 to TRBJ2-1, with D possibly TRBD1 on 5 matching bases. V was trimmed by 3 bases and J by 15 bases, leaving 21 bases between them. There are 14 residues in the CDR3. Germline CDR1 is ENHRY and CDR2 is SYGVKD. CDR3: CAISEGQGSPLWFF. CDR3 bases: TGTGCCATCAGTGAAGGTCAGGGCAGCCCCCTATGGTTCTTC.

The rearrangement joins TRBV7-2 to TRBJ1-4; D is perhaps TRBD1 (5 bases). The CDR3 consists of 15 residues. Germline V gene data show CDR1 as SGHTA and CDR2 as FQGNSA. Trimming stripped 1 base from V and 8 bases from J, with 14 bases between. The CDR3 is CASSLVPQGKEKLFF. The CDR3 bases are TGTGCCAGCAGCTTAGTGCCCCAGGGTAAAGAAAAACTGTTTTTT.

This chain joins TRBV28 and TRBJ2-3; D ambiguous. V shed 2 bases and J shed 10 bases, with 7 bases lying between them. The germline V gene has CDR1 MDHEN and CDR2 SYDVKM. The CDR3 is 11 residues long. In DNA form, the CDR3 reads TGTGCCAGCAGTTTAGGTATGGCGCAGTATTTT. Amino acids: CASSLGMAQYF.

The chain is built from TRBV2 and TRBJ1-3; a possible D gene is TRBD1 (5 bases). CDR3 length: 17 amino acids. V dropped 1 base and J dropped 0 bases, with 13 bases sitting between them. Germline CDR1 and CDR2: SNHLY and FYNNEI. The CDR3 region has the DNA TGTGCCAGCAGTGAAGATTCAGGGCCCGACTCTGGAAACACCATATATTTT. As protein: CASSEDSGPDSGNTIYF.

The chain carries TRBV11-2 and TRBJ1-3; 10 bases map to TRBD1. Germline loops: CDR1 SGHAT, CDR2 FQNNGV. J lost 6 bases, V lost 0 bases, and 14 bases had no gene match. This CDR3 is 19 amino acids long. CDR3 sequence reads: CASSLDIWGTGEYANTIYF. The CDR3 DNA sequence: TGTGCCAGCAGCTTAGATATTTGGGGGACAGGGGAGTATGCAAACACCATATATTTT.

The CDR3 region is CASSLLGRIYGYTF. CDR3 DNA sequence: TGTGCCAGCAGTTTACTCGGACGGATCTATGGCTACACCTTC. The J gene is TRBJ1-2, the V gene TRBV28; D remains unclear. V gave up 2 bases and J gave up 4 bases, with 11 bases separating them. The germline gives CDR1 MDHEN, CDR2 SYDVKM. The CDR3 runs 14 residues.

The rearrangement uses TRBV12-1 and TRBJ2-7; the D call of TRBD1 is as the table states it, not checked on the DNA. TRBV12-1 is reported as a pseudogene. CDR3 size: 14 residues. In DNA, the CDR3 is TGTGCCAGCAGCGCCTGGGACAGGGCCTACGAGCAGTACTTC. It specifies CASSAWDRAYEQYF.

Comments on this clone: The same CDR3 can be traced to other DNA sequences in this sample. V usage is TRBV7-2 and J usage is TRBJ2-3; D gene unclear. The V end lost 1 base, the J end lost 3 bases, and 8 bases lay between the germline ends. CDR3 length equals 14 residues. The germline CDR1 and CDR2 sequences are SGHTA and FQGNSA. CDR3 protein: CASSLGPSTDTQYF. CDR3 DNA sequence: TGTGCCAGCAGCTTAGGTCCCAGTACAGATACGCAGTATTTT.

J is TRBJ2-2 and V is TRBV5-1; D is possibly TRBD1 (6 bases). Trimming left V 3 bases short and J 1 base short, with 10 bases between. CDR3 length: 15 amino acids. The V gene's germline CDR1 is SGHRS and CDR2 YFSETQ. CDR3 amino acids: CASSSGTKNTGELFF. DNA of the CDR3: TGCGCCAGCAGCTCCGGGACAAAGAACACCGGGGAGCTGTTTTTT.

The chain links TRBV23-1 to TRBJ1-1, with 8 bases lining up with TRBD1. TRBV23-1 has ORF status, its function being uncertain. The CDR3 totals 14 residues. V lost 5 bases and J lost 3; bases outside the gene matches: 5. The CDR3 DNA reads TGCGCCAGCAGTTCCGGGACAGGCGACACTGAAGCTTTCTTT. Translated: CASSSGTGDTEAFF.

The table lists this clone with a count of one. The rearrangement joins TRBV19 to TRBJ2-4, with a tentative D call TRBD2 (5 bases). V was cut by 0 bases and J by 4 bases, with 10 bases left in between. This CDR3 is built from 15 residues. The germline gives CDR1 LNHDA, CDR2 SQIVND (reference sequence). This chain's CDR3 is CASSIEAGLKNIQYF. As DNA, the CDR3 is TGTGCCAGTAGTATAGAGGCGGGCCTAAAAAACATTCAGTACTTC.

The V gene is TRBV6-6, the J gene TRBJ2-2; the D is unclear. V was trimmed by 7 bases and J by 0 bases, leaving 6 bases between them. CDR3 size: 13 residues. The germline gives CDR1 MNHNY, CDR2 SVGAGI (reference sequence). The CDR3 region has the DNA TGTGCCAGCATGGTCGCGAACACCGGGGAGCTGTTTTTT. This codes for CASMVANTGELFF.

This chain joins TRBV5-4 and TRBJ1-6; 10 bases agree with TRBD1. CDR3 length equals 16 residues. The germline V gene has CDR1 SGHNT and CDR2 YYREEE (reference sequence). Trimming took 0 bases from V and 6 from J; bases not matched to a gene: 3. Written as DNA, the CDR3 is TGTGCCAGCAGCTTGGGACAGGGGGCGGTTAATTCACCCCTCCACTTT. It is translated as CASSLGQGAVNSPLHF.

The rearrangement joins TRBV28 to TRBJ2-5, with D perhaps matching TRBD2 (6 bases). The J call may not be correct, given that the DNA end is closer to TRBJ2-7. The CDR3 length is 14 residues. Germline CDR1 is MDHEN and CDR2 is SYDVKM. CDR3 DNA: TGTGCCAGCAGTTCTTTTGCGGGATTCTACGAGCAGTACTTC. Translation gives CASSSFAGFYEQYF.

This clone was detected only a few times. This chain uses TRBV15 with TRBJ2-2; D is ambiguous. The CDR3 length is 15 residues. Germline CDR1 LNHNV, CDR2 YYDKDF (reference sequence). The germline V and J ends were trimmed by 1 base and 0 bases, with 6 bases remaining between them. CDR3 sequence: CATSRGPTNTGELFF. The CDR3 nucleotides are TGTGCCACCAGCAGAGGTCCGACGAACACCGGGGAGCTGTTTTTT.

This clone came up once. V gene TRBV19 combines with J gene TRBJ1-1; no definite D call. The germline V and J ends were trimmed by 7 bases and 6 bases, with 15 bases remaining between them. CDR3 size: 13 residues. Germline V gene lookup returns CDR1 LNHDA and CDR2 SQIVND (reference sequence). The CDR3, as DNA: TGTGCCAGTATCCCCCGGGCCGGGGCTGAAGCTTTCTTT. This sequence encodes CASIPRAGAEAFF.

This clone was seen more than once but under ten times. CDR3 sequence (DNA): TGTGCCAGCGCGGGACAGCCCGCTGGAAACACCATATATTTT. Its translation: CASAGQPAGNTIYF. The chain combines TRBV2 with TRBJ1-3, with 7 bases matching TRBD1. The CDR3 spans 14 residues. The trim removed 8 bases at V and 2 bases at J, leaving 6 bases unmatched. Germline loops: CDR1 SNHLY, CDR2 FYNNEI.

The V call is TRBV5-5, the J call TRBJ1-1; D ambiguous. The length of the CDR3 is 14 residues. Trimming pared 3 bases from V and 3 bases from J, leaving 12 bases between. Germline V gene lookup returns CDR1 SGHKS and CDR2 YYEKEE (reference sequence). The CDR3 spells CASSSNPGDTEAFF. The CDR3 nucleotides are TGTGCCAGCAGCTCGAACCCCGGGGACACTGAAGCTTTCTTT.

This clone was picked up one time. This chain joins TRBV14 and TRBJ1-6; D is ambiguous. Looked up from germline, CDR1 is SGHDN and CDR2 is FVKESK. V was cut by 2 bases and J by 7 bases, with 3 bases left in between. The length of the CDR3 is 12 residues. CDR3 sequence (DNA): TGTGCCAGCAGCCAAATCAATTCACCCCTCCACTTT. It translates to CASSQINSPLHF.

The chain uses TRBV5-1 and TRBJ2-5; TRBD2 might be the D (6 bases). The germline CDR1 and CDR2 sequences are SGHRS and YFSETQ. The ends were cut back, 1 base at V and 4 bases at J, with 11 bases in the middle. The CDR3 totals 14 residues. For the CDR3, the DNA is TGCGCCAGCAGCTTGAGTGGGGGAGGAGAGACCCAGTACTTC. It translates to CASSLSGGGETQYF.

The chain joins TRBV5-1 to TRBJ1-2; no definite D call. Germline values: CDR1 SGHRS, CDR2 YFSETQ. Deletions cut 4 bases from V and 0 bases from J, with 10 bases between. The CDR3 loop spans 14 amino acids. The CDR3 coding sequence is TGCGCCAGCAGCCTGCTGACATCTAACTATGGCTACACCTTC. Translating it yields CASSLLTSNYGYTF.

Written as DNA, the CDR3 is TGTGCCAGCAGCTTAGTGAGGATGAACACTGAAGCTTTCTTT. The encoded protein is CASSLVRMNTEAFF. The chain recombines TRBV7-2 with TRBJ1-1; D is unclear. Germline CDR1 and CDR2: SGHTA and FQGNSA. The CDR3 is 14 amino acids. V dropped 1 base and J dropped 0 bases, with 6 bases sitting between them.

J is TRBJ2-7 and V is TRBV5-1; D may be TRBD1 or TRBD2 (6 bases each). CDR3 size: 13 residues. Trimming took 5 bases from V and 6 from J, leaving 15 bases between them. Germline values: CDR1 SGHRS, CDR2 YFSETQ. The CDR3 DNA reads as TGCGCCAGCAGAGGGGGGCGAGTTGCCGAGCAGTACTTC. Its translation: CASRGGRVAEQYF.

The chain links TRBV5-4 to TRBJ2-7, with 7 bases matching TRBD2. V shed 4 bases and J 6 bases; nucleotides not matched to a gene: 13. The germline V gene encodes CDR1 SGHNT and CDR2 YYREEE (reference sequence). The CDR3 runs to 15 residues. CDR3 amino acids: CASSTKRGPVREQYF. In DNA, the CDR3 is TGTGCCAGCAGCACAAAGCGGGGACCGGTTCGCGAGCAGTACTTC.